This passage covers 28 T cell receptor beta chains from one sample sequenced in a study of blood T cells in healthy people across ages. The use of a sample-barcoded 5' primer and a J-beta primer mix characterized a second PCR of about 7 to 12 cycles. MiXCR was run by TCRdb on the 5' RACE reads, yielding one entry per CDR3 protein. The sample lists about 1.8 million distinct CDR3 sequences; roughly 52% were seen once. Specimen: blood. These receptors were collected from a woman in her thirties or forties in good health.

This clonotype was seen a handful of times. The chain links TRBV12-3 or TRBV12-4 to TRBJ2-5; D could derive from TRBD1 or TRBD2 (6 bases each). This CDR3 spans 17 amino acids. Between the trimmed V and J ends, which lost 3 bases and 1 base, there was a span of 18 bases. This CDR3 reads CASSLLTGAPRQETQYF. CDR3 bases: TGTGCCAGCAGTTTGCTAACGGGGGCGCCTCGCCAAGAGACCCAGTACTTC.

The rearrangement joins TRBV5-5 to TRBJ2-7, with 11 bases fitting TRBD2. CDR3 length equals 14 residues. Per the germline V gene, CDR1 is SGHKS and CDR2 is YYEKEE (reference sequence). V was clipped by 7 bases and J by 4 bases; unmatched bases: 7. This chain's CDR3 is CASGQLAGDYEQYF. The CDR3 coding sequence is TGTGCCAGCGGCCAACTAGCGGGGGATTACGAGCAGTACTTC. Looking up the rest from reference TRBV5-5 and TRBJ2-7 gives the full variable domain: DAGVTQSPTHLIKTRGQQVTLRCSPISGHKSVSWYQQVLGQGPQFIFQYYEKEERGRGNFPDRFSARQFPNYSSELNVNALLLGDSALYLCASGQLAGDYEQYFGPGTRLTVT.

A few counts support this clonotype. The chain links TRBV29-1 to TRBJ2-1; TRBD1 aligns across 8 bases. In germline, CDR1 is SQVTM, CDR2 ANQGSEA. The CDR3 spans 14 residues. V shed 8 bases, J shed 6 bases, and the junction held 12 bases outside the gene matches. The CDR3: CSITRDRRGNEQFF. The CDR3 region has the DNA TGCAGCATAACCAGGGACAGGCGGGGCAATGAGCAGTTCTTC.

The rearrangement joins TRBV2 to TRBJ2-7; the D call may be TRBD1 or TRBD2 (5 bases each). V lost 9 bases and J lost 5, with 14 bases in between. CDR1 is SNHLY and CDR2 is FYNNEI in the germline V gene. This CDR3 spans 12 amino acids. The CDR3 DNA is TGTGCCAGTCACAGCAGGGACCACGAGCAGTACTTC. It yields the protein CASHSRDHEQYF.

The V and J genes are TRBV25-1 and TRBJ1-6; D call uncertain. The ends were cut back, 3 bases at V and 6 bases at J, with 6 bases in the middle. The germline gives CDR1 MGHDK, CDR2 SYGVNS. CDR3 size: 13 residues. DNA for the CDR3: TGTGCCAGCAGTGACGGATCTAATTCACCCCTCCACTTT. Amino acids: CASSDGSNSPLHF.

The CDR3: CSARQGPEQYF. Here the CDR3 DNA reads TGCAGTGCTAGGCAGGGCCCCGAGCAGTACTTC. This sequence joins TRBV20-1 and TRBJ2-5, with a weak D call TRBD1 (5 bases). The closer fit of TRBJ2-7 to the DNA end suggests the J call may be wrong. The germline V gene encodes CDR1 DFQATT and CDR2 SNEGSKA (reference sequence). The CDR3 runs 11 residues.

The chain recombines TRBV3-1 with TRBJ2-1, with 8 bases matching TRBD2. The ends lost 3 bases at V and 4 bases at J; junction bases unmatched: 8. This CDR3 has 16 amino acids. Germline-derived CDR1 and CDR2 are LGHDT and YNNKEL (reference sequence). The CDR3: CASSQGRAGGYNEQFF. CDR3 nucleotide sequence: TGTGCCAGCAGCCAGGGCCGGGCGGGGGGTTACAATGAGCAGTTCTTC.

In the case of this clonotype: One end of the junction varies from germline; a read error may be responsible. As DNA, the CDR3 is TGTGCCAGCAGTACCCGGACAGGGCGCTCCCATAATTCACCCCTCCACTTT. Protein product: CASSTRTGRSHNSPLHF. V and J are TRBV27 and TRBJ1-6, with 8 bases matching TRBD1. The germline V gene has CDR1 MNHEY and CDR2 SMNVEV (reference sequence). There are 17 residues in the CDR3.

The genes are TRBV28 and TRBJ1-1, with D unclear. This CDR3 comprises 13 residues. Trimming shortened V by 9 bases and J by 3 bases, and 14 bases separated the two germline ends. Germline V lookup: CDR1 MDHEN, CDR2 SYDVKM. CDR3 amino acids: CASRTLPDTEAFF. CDR3 DNA: TGTGCCAGTAGGACCCTACCGGACACTGAAGCTTTCTTT.

The rearrangement links TRBV20-1 to TRBJ2-6; no clear D gene. This CDR3 is built from 14 residues. The V end was cut by 4 bases, the J end by 3 bases, with 10 bases between. Germline values: CDR1 DFQATT, CDR2 SNEGSKA (reference sequence). The CDR3: CSAIGYGGANVLTF. CDR3 nucleotide sequence: TGCAGTGCTATAGGGTATGGTGGGGCCAACGTCCTGACTTTC.

Comment on this clonotype: The germline gene is not matched at one end of the junction; a read error may be the cause. The gene calls are TRBV7-2 and TRBJ2-7; TRBD1 aligns across 7 bases. The CDR3 extends over 13 amino acids. CDR1 and CDR2 from the germline V gene are SGHTA and FQGNSA. CDR3 bases: TGTGCCAGCAACTTAGGGGGCAGGAACGAGCAGTACTTC. Residues: CASNLGGRNEQYF.

The rearrangement joins TRBV6-2 or TRBV6-3 to TRBJ1-2; D ambiguous. V was clipped by 3 bases and J by 7 bases, with 9 bases between them. The CDR3 totals 12 residues. CDR1 is MNHEY and CDR2 is SVGEGT in the germline V gene. The CDR3 DNA is TGTGCCAGCAGTTATGGGCCAGGTGGCTACACCTTC. It codes for CASSYGPGGYTF.

This clonotype occurred once. The chain employs TRBV9 and TRBJ2-5; the match to TRBD1 covers 8 bases. The V gene's germline CDR1 is SGDLS and CDR2 YYNGEE. This CDR3 region has 15 residues. Trimming cost V 6 bases and J 4 bases; bases outside gene matches: 11. The CDR3 nucleotides read TGTGCCAGCACCTACGGACAGGGCTTCCTAGAGACCCAGTACTTC. Its protein product is CASTYGQGFLETQYF.

The J gene is TRBJ2-1, the V gene TRBV21-1; TRBD2 is taken as the D call from the table, unchecked against the DNA. TRBV21-1 is an annotated pseudogene. The CDR3 extends over 15 amino acids. As DNA, the CDR3 is TGTGCCGTTCTCCAGCGGGGGGGTTTAAACAATGAGCAGTTCTTC. Protein: CAVLQRGGLNNEQFF.

The sample holds a few counts of this clonotype. The rearrangement joins TRBV4-2 to TRBJ2-3; maybe TRBD2 (6 bases). Germline V lookup: CDR1 LGHNA, CDR2 YNFKEQ. V lost 1 base to trimming and J lost 0 bases, with 20 bases between them. The CDR3 loop spans 19 amino acids. The CDR3 here is CASSQGLVVASRSTDTQYF. The CDR3 DNA reads TGTGCCAGCAGCCAAGGACTAGTGGTCGCCAGTAGGAGCACAGATACGCAGTATTTT.

The V gene is TRBV6-5, the J gene TRBJ1-5; 8 positions match TRBD1. There are 17 residues in the CDR3. Trimming took 2 bases from V and 13 from J; bases not matched to a gene: 19. Germline assignment: CDR1 MNHEY and CDR2 SVGAGI. The CDR3: CASSYRTPDRAIREQHF. The CDR3 region has the DNA TGTGCCAGCAGTTACCGTACCCCGGACAGGGCAATCAGGGAGCAGCATTTT.

The rearrangement uses TRBV7-9 and TRBJ2-4; 7 bases are a match to TRBD2. The last part of the DNA fits TRBJ2-7 better; the J call may be wrong. Germline loops: CDR1 SEHNR, CDR2 FQNEAQ (reference sequence). The CDR3 loop spans 14 amino acids. CDR3 coding DNA: TGTGCCAGCAGCCGCGGGGGATTCTCCTACGAGCAGTACTTC. Protein: CASSRGGFSYEQYF.

The rearrangement uses TRBV9 and TRBJ1-4; tentatively, D is TRBD1 (5 bases). This CDR3 comprises 16 residues. With 0 bases removed from V and 3 bases from J, the gap between germline ends came to 12 bases. The germline V gene encodes CDR1 SGDLS and CDR2 YYNGEE. CDR3 bases: TGTGCCAGCAGCGTAGGAGGGGCGGGAGCTAATGAAAAACTGTTTTTT. Its translation is CASSVGGAGANEKLFF.

This clonotype was picked up a small number of times. This sequence joins TRBV7-2 and TRBJ1-2; a weak D match, TRBD1 (5 bases). From germline, CDR1 is SGHTA and CDR2 FQGNSA. CDR3 length: 15 residues. The ends were cut back, 5 bases at V and 8 bases at J, with 21 bases in the middle. For the CDR3, the DNA is TGTGCCAGCAGCCCACCGACCGGGACCGCCATGGGCTACACCTTC. It specifies CASSPPTGTAMGYTF.

The chain carries TRBV25-1 and TRBJ2-5; 8 positions match TRBD1. This CDR3 spans 18 amino acids. The J segment lost 4 bases and the V segment lost 5 bases, leaving 18 bases of the junction unmatched. Germline V CDR1 and CDR2: MGHDK, SYGVNS. This chain's CDR3 is CASSSYPGQGALGETQYF. The CDR3 DNA sequence: TGTGCCAGCAGTTCCTACCCTGGCCAGGGGGCTTTGGGAGAGACCCAGTACTTC.

The V and J genes are TRBV6-5 and TRBJ2-1; a weak D match, TRBD2 (5 bases). The ends were cut back, 0 bases at V and 8 bases at J, with 11 bases in the middle. This CDR3 is built from 14 residues. CDR1 is MNHEY, CDR2 SVGAGI, per germline. The CDR3: CASSYSRVKDEQFF. The DNA for the CDR3 is TGTGCCAGCAGTTACTCGAGGGTAAAGGATGAGCAGTTCTTC.

This clonotype appeared a few times. This chain joins TRBV4-1 and TRBJ2-4, with 7 bases aligning to TRBD1. This CDR3 is built from 17 residues. J gave up 2 bases and V 2 bases, and 9 bases lay outside the gene matches. The germline CDR1 and CDR2 sequences are MGHRA and YSYEKL. The CDR3 sequence is CASSQPTRQGSKNIQYF. CDR3 DNA sequence: TGCGCCAGCAGCCAACCTACAAGACAGGGATCCAAAAACATTCAGTACTTC.

This sequence joins TRBV6-1 and TRBJ1-2; D gene unclear. CDR3 length: 14 residues. CDR1 and CDR2 (germline): MNHNS, SASEGT. V lost 8 bases and J lost 0, with 13 bases in between. The CDR3 DNA reads as TGTGCCAGCTCCATCAGCTACACTAACTATGGCTACACCTTC. This gives the protein CASSISYTNYGYTF.

J is TRBJ2-4 and V is TRBV4-2, with TRBD1 matching 8 bases. The DNA end lines up better with TRBJ2-5; the J call may be wrong. Germline V gives CDR1 LGHNA, CDR2 YNFKEQ. This CDR3 region has 16 residues. Written as DNA, the CDR3 is TGTGCCAGCAGCCAAGATGTTCAGGGGGCTTACGAGACCCAGTACTTC. Its translation is CASSQDVQGAYETQYF.

This chain connects TRBV27 to TRBJ2-5; 7 bases match TRBD1. V lost 3 bases and J lost 6; bases outside the gene matches: 10. CDR3 size: 15 residues. From germline, CDR1 is MNHEY and CDR2 SMNVEV (reference sequence). CDR3 coding DNA: TGTGCCAGCAGTTTTGCGGCAGGGGGACAACAGACCCAGTACTTC. Its translation is CASSFAAGGQQTQYF.

This clonotype came up a few times. This chain links TRBV7-2 with TRBJ2-4, with D hard to call. The germline CDR1 and CDR2 sequences are SGHTA and FQGNSA. CDR3 size: 14 residues. V shed 1 base and J shed 4 bases, with 8 bases lying between them. In nucleotides, the CDR3 is TGTGCCAGCAGCTTAGAGGGTAGTAAAAACATTCAGTACTTC. It specifies CASSLEGSKNIQYF.

This chain joins TRBV20-1 and TRBJ2-5; 8 bases align to TRBD2. In germline, CDR1 is DFQATT, CDR2 SNEGSKA (reference sequence). With V trimmed by 5 bases and J by 5 bases, 10 bases remained unmatched. The CDR3 extends over 14 amino acids. In DNA, the CDR3 is TGCAGTGCTGGTGGGACTAGGGCTTCGGAGACCCAGTACTTC. This codes for CSAGGTRASETQYF.

J is TRBJ2-3 and V is TRBV3-1; perhaps TRBD2 as D (6 bases). Germline V lookup: CDR1 LGHDT, CDR2 YNNKEL (reference sequence). Trimming took off 1 base at V and 2 bases at J, with 10 bases between the two ends. This CDR3 has 15 amino acids. The CDR3 region is CASSQAGVNTDTQYF. Written as DNA, the CDR3 is TGTGCCAGCAGCCAAGCGGGGGTCAACACAGATACGCAGTATTTT.